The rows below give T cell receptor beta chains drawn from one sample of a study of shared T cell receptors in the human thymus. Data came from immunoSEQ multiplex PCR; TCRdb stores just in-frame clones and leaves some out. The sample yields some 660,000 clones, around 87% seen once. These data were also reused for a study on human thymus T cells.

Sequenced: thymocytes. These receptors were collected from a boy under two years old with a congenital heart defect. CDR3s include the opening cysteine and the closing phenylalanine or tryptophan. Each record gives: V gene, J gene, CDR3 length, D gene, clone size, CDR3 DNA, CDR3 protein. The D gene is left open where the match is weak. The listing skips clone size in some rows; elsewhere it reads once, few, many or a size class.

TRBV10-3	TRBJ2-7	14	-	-	TGTGCCATACGCCCCTATCCCCGAGCGGACGAGCAGTACTTC	CAIRPYPRADEQYF
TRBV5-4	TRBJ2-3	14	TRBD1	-	TGTGCCAGCAGCTTGAGGGGGCCTACAGATACGCAGTATTTT	CASSLRGPTDTQYF
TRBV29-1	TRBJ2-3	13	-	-	TGCAGCGTGACGACAGAGACCACAGATACGCAGTATTTT	CSVTTETTDTQYF
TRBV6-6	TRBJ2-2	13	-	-	TGTGCCAGCACCCTAGTAAACACCGGGGAGCTGTTTTTT	CASTLVNTGELFF
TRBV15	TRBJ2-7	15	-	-	TGTGCCACCAGCAGACCCCGGGGGAGAACTTACGAGCAGTACTTC	CATSRPRGRTYEQYF
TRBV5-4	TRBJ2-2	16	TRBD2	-	TGTGCCAGCAGCTTGGGACTAGCGGGATTCACCGGGGAGCTGTTTTTT	CASSLGLAGFTGELFF
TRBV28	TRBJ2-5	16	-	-	TGTGCCAGCAGTTTACGGCTAGCGAGACTCCAAGAGACCCAGTACTTC	CASSLRLARLQETQYF
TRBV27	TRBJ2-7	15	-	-	TGTGCCAGCAGTCGGGGAGTCGGAACCTCCTACGAGCAGTACTTC	CASSRGVGTSYEQYF
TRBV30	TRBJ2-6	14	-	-	TGTGCCTGGGTCCAGGGCTCTGGGGCCAACGTCCTGACTTTC	CAWVQGSGANVLTF
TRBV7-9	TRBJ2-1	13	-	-	TGTGCCGGGGGGAAGAGCTACCACAATGAGCAGTTCTTC	CAGGKSYHNEQFF
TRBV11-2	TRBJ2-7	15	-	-	TGTGCCAGCAGCCCAACCCCTGGTGCGGGGCGCGAGCAGTACTTC	CASSPTPGAGREQYF
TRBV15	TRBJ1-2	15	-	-	TGTGCCACCAGCAGAGATCGCTGGGCGAACTATGGCTACACCTTC	CATSRDRWANYGYTF
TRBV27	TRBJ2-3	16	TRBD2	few	TGTGCCAGCAGTCCCATAGCGGGGACTCACACAGATACGCAGTATTTT	CASSPIAGTHTDTQYF
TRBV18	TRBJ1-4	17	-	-	TGTGCCAGCTCACGAGACAGGCGACAGGCAACTAATGAAAAACTGTTTTTT	CASSRDRRQATNEKLFF
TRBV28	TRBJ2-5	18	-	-	TGTGCCAGCAATAACAGGGCCCCTAACTACATATCCAAAGAGACCCAGTACTTC	CASNNRAPNYISKETQYF
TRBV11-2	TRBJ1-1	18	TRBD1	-	TGTGCCAGCAGCAACCCCCGGACAGGGATGGTGGCGAACACTGAAGCTTTCTTT	CASSNPRTGMVANTEAFF
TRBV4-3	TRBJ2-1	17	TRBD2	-	TGCGCCAGCAGCCAACACCGACTAGCGGGAGCCTACAATGAGCAGTTCTTC	CASSQHRLAGAYNEQFF
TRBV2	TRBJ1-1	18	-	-	TGTGCCAGCAGTGAAGCGCATCAGGGGCCAGGAAGGGACACTGAAGCTTTCTTT	CASSEAHQGPGRDTEAFF
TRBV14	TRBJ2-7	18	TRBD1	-	TGTGCCAGCAGCCAAGATAGGGGACAGGGGCAATACCCCTACGAGCAGTACTTC	CASSQDRGQGQYPYEQYF
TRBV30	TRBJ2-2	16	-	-	TGTGCCTCCCCGGGTTTGGTTTACGGATTGGCCGGGGAGCTGTTTTTT	CASPGLVYGLAGELFF
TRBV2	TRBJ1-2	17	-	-	TGTGCCAGCAGTGAAGAGGACAGTACGCCGCTTCCCTATGGCTACACCTTC	CASSEEDSTPLPYGYTF
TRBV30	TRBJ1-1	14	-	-	TGTGCCTGGAGTGTAGTGGCAGGCGTCTCTGAAGCTTTCTTT	CAWSVVAGVSEAFF
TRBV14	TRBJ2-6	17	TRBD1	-	TGTGCCAGCAGCCTCACCCAGGGGGCGGGAGGGGCCAACGTCCTGACTTTC	CASSLTQGAGGANVLTF
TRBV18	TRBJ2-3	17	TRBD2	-	TGTGCCAGCTCACCATTGGCTAGCGGAGTTAGCACAGATACGCAGTATTTT	CASSPLASGVSTDTQYF